This T cell receptor beta chain was identified during a study of cytomegalovirus exposure and HLA in healthy donors. Study-wide points: Association of a missense DCLRE1C variant with TCR beta V- and J-gene trimming was reported in a later analysis. It has been reported that TCR beta sequences accurately predicted the HLA-A and HLA-B alleles of most subjects. As a later analysis revealed, most CMV-associated TCR beta chains appeared HLA-restricted.

Points on this clone: Its antigen is still unknown.

PCR primers comprised 60 Vbeta and 13 Jbeta primers. Generated by immunoSEQ multiplex PCR, the TCRdb table keeps only in-frame clones and is missing some. Among 150,000 to 200,000 clones, roughly four fifths were seen once, and the ten largest hold over 0.95%. The sequenced sample was PBMCs. This TCR was sampled from a woman in her 40s in good health and CMV-seronegative.

CDR3 bases: TGTGCCTGGAGTGGACGGACAGGGGAATACGAGCAGTACTTC. Its protein product is CAWSGRTGEYEQYF. This chain connects TRBV30 to TRBJ2-7; 9 nucleotides agree with TRBD1. CDR3 size: 14 residues. CDR1 is GTSNPN, CDR2 SVGIG, per germline (reference sequence). With 1 base clipped from V and 4 bases from J, the junction kept 5 bases outside the gene matches.